This T cell receptor beta chain was sequenced in a study of immune evolution from preneoplasia to lung adenocarcinoma. This clone was seen a single time. Sequencing used immunoSEQ multiplex PCR; TCRdb keeps in-frame clones, though not all of them. Here the sample spans roughly 8,100 clones, around 74% being singletons. Trimming at V came to 1 base and at J to 4 bases, leaving 5 bases not matched to a gene. The CDR3 is 16 amino acids. Germline CDR1 and CDR2: SEHNR and FQNEAQ (reference sequence). V is TRBV7-9 and J is TRBJ1-3; TRBD1 matches at 9 bases. The sequencing sample was made of FFPE atypical adenomatous hyperplasia tissue from the lung. The sample's subset: atypical adenomatous hyperplasia (AAH), lung preneoplasia. This TCR was recovered from an older donor with lung adenocarcinoma. Some clones in this sample may be carry-over from other donors' samples. CDR3 residues: CASSLVAGQGGNTIYF. The CDR3 DNA is TGTGCCAGCAGCTTAGTGGCAGGACAGGGGGGAAACACCATATATTTT.